The 6 T cell receptor beta chains listed next were all sequenced from one sample in a study of T cells in Graves' hyperthyroidism and ophthalmopathy (dated 2019 in TCRdb). Receptors were amplified or captured by multiplex PCR. TCRdb shows the sequencer as Illumina HiSeq 2000. Amplification of TCR beta CDR3 regions was carried out from RNA transcripts. The TCR CDR3 was subjected to a first round of RT-PCR using the HTBI primer set and the Qiagen OneStep RT-PCR kit. The public sequencing data were trimmed at Q25 with fastp and processed into clonotypes with MiXCR by TCRdb, which kept only in-frame beta chains. CDR3 protein sequences are deduplicated, and each keeps its most common genes and DNA. The sample records hundreds of thousands of distinct CDR3 sequences, around 13% of which are singletons. Jointly, the top ten make up around 13% of the sample. The sequenced material came from blood. These receptors came from a woman aged 45-60 years with Graves' ophthalmopathy.

This chain connects TRBV28 to TRBJ1-1, with D unresolved. This CDR3 is built from 14 residues. V lost 6 bases and J lost 0, with 11 bases in between. Germline V CDR1 and CDR2: MDHEN, SYDVKM. The CDR3 region is CASSLDLLNTEAFF. DNA for the CDR3: TGTGCCAGCAGCTTGGACCTATTGAACACTGAAGCTTTCTTT.

Note on this clonotype: The DNA is omitted, as the CDR3 cannot be located on it reliably, and the CDR3 follows TCRdb's listing. The chain combines TRBV6-1 with TRBJ2-7; the D segment call TRBD1 is taken from the table without a DNA check. Germline assignment: CDR1 MNHNS and CDR2 SASEGT. The length of the CDR3 is 14 amino acids, counting both ends. The CDR3 is CASSPGTGFFWQYF.

The chain joins TRBV24-1 to TRBJ2-2; perhaps TRBD1 as D (6 bases). Germline CDR1 is KGHDR and CDR2 is SFDVKD. The CDR3 runs 18 residues. V dropped 1 base and J dropped 0 bases, with 14 bases sitting between them. The chain's CDR3 is CATSDFTQGNANTGELFF. CDR3 nucleotides: TGTGCCACCAGTGATTTTACACAGGGAAACGCGAACACCGGGGAGCTGTTTTTT.

J is TRBJ2-6 and V is TRBV19; the D is unclear. V was trimmed by 3 bases and J by 2 bases, leaving 8 bases between them. The CDR3 is 15 amino acids. The V gene's germline CDR1 is LNHDA and CDR2 SQIVND (reference sequence). CDR3 nucleotides: TGTGCCAGTAGTATTAATACAGCTGGGGCCAACGTCCTGACTTTC. Amino acid sequence: CASSINTAGANVLTF.

The chain carries TRBV5-1 and TRBJ1-1, with D possibly being TRBD1 (5 bases). The CDR3 runs to 14 residues. Germline loops: CDR1 SGHRS, CDR2 YFSETQ. V was cut by 4 bases and J by 3 bases, with 13 bases left in between. In DNA, the CDR3 is TGCGCCAGCAGCCCCTCCCGGGGGGACACTGAAGCTTTCTTT. It translates to CASSPSRGDTEAFF.

Many counts were recorded for this clonotype. This sequence joins TRBV30 and TRBJ1-3; D is unresolved. Deletions cut 4 bases from V and 0 bases from J, with 7 bases between. This CDR3 is built from 13 residues. Germline V gene data show CDR1 as GTSNPN and CDR2 as SVGIG (reference sequence). CDR3 sequence (DNA): TGTGCCTGGATGAACCCCTCTGGAAACACCATATATTTT. It yields the protein CAWMNPSGNTIYF. The full variable domain, rest sourced from reference TRBV30 and TRBJ1-3, is SQTIHQWPATLVQPVGSPLSLECTVEGTSNPNLYWYRQAAGRGLQLLFYSVGIGQISSEVPQNLSASRPQDRQFILSSKKLLLSDSGFYLCAWMNPSGNTIYFGEGSWLTVV.